This TCR beta chain derives from a study of OX40 agonist ivuxolimab in advanced cancers. About the research overall: Dose-escalation subjects each had hepatocellular carcinoma, melanoma, renal cell or head and neck cancer.

V was clipped by 5 bases and J by 2 bases, with 19 bases between them. The CDR3 is 15 residues long. Germline CDR1 is SQVTM and CDR2 is ANQGSEA. TCRdb keeps only in-frame clones here, not all; method: immunoSEQ multiplex PCR. The table records more than 80,000 clones, 80% to 90% of them present only once. V usage is TRBV29-1 and J usage is TRBJ2-7, with TRBD2 as a possible D gene (7 bases). Sequenced material: CD4+ or CD8+ T cells sorted from blood, taken in a trial of the OX40 agonist ivuxolimab. This receptor was obtained from an adult with an advanced solid tumor such as melanoma, head and neck, liver or kidney cancer. The CDR3 sequence: CSVPRGAGSTYEQYF. DNA for the CDR3: TGCAGCGTTCCTCGGGGGGCGGGGTCAACCTACGAGCAGTACTTC.